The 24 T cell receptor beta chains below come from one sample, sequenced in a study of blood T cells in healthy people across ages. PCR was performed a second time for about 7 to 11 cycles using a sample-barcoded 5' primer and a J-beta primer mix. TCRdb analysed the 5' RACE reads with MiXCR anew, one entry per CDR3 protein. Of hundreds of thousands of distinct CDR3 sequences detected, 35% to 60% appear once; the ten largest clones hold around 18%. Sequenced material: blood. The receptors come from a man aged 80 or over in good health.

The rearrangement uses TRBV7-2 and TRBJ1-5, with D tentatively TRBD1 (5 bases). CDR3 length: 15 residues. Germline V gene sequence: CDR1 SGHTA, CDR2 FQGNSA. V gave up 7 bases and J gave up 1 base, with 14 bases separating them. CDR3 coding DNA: TGTGCCAGCACCCTTGACGGGGGGAGCAATCAGCCCCAGCATTTT. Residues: CASTLDGGSNQPQHF.

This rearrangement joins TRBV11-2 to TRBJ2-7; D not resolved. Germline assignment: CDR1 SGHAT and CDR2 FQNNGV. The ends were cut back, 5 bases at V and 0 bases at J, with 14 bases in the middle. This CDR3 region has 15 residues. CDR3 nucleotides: TGTGCCAGCAGCCCCTTCCGGCGGAGCTCCTACGAGCAGTACTTC. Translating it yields CASSPFRRSSYEQYF.

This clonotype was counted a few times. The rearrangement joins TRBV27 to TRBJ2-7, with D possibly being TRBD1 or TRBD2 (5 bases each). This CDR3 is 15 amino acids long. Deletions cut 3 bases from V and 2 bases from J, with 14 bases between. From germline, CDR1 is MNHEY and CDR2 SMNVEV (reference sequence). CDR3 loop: CASSLSRDPPYEQYF. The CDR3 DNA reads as TGTGCCAGCAGTTTGTCTCGGGACCCGCCCTACGAGCAGTACTTC.

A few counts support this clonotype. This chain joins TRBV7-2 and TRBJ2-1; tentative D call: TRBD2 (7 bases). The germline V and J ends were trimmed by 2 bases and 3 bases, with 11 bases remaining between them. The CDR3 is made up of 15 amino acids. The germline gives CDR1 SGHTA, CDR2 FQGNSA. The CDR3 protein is CASSLTRGGYNEQFF. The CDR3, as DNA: TGTGCCAGCAGCTTAACGAGGGGGGGCTACAATGAGCAGTTCTTC. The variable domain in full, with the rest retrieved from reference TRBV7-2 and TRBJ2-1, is GAGVSQSPSNKVTEKGKDVELRCDPISGHTALYWYRQSLGQGLEFLIYFQGNSAPDKSGLPSDRFSAERTGGSVSTLTIQRTQQEDSAVYLCASSLTRGGYNEQFFGPGTRLTVL.

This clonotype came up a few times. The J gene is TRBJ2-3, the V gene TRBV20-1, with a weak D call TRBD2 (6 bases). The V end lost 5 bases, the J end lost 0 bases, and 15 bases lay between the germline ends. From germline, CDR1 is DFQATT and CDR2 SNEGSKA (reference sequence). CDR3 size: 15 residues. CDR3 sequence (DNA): TGCAGTGCTGGTCTTATGGCGGGGAGCACAGATACGCAGTATTTT. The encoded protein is CSAGLMAGSTDTQYF.

Here the CDR3 reads CASSWTAYEQYF. CDR3 nucleotide sequence: TGTGCCAGCTCCTGGACAGCCTACGAGCAGTACTTC. This sequence joins TRBV14 and TRBJ2-7; D perhaps matches TRBD1 (6 bases). The CDR3 contains 12 residues. Germline assignment: CDR1 SGHDN and CDR2 FVKESK. Trimming pared 8 bases from V and 2 bases from J, leaving 10 bases between.

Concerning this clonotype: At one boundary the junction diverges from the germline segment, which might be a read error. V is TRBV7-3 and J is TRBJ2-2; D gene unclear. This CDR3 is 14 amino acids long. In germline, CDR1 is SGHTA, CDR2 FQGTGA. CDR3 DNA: TGTGCCAGCAGCTTAACCCGGAACGCCGGGGAGCTGTTTTTT. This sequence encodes CASSLTRNAGELFF. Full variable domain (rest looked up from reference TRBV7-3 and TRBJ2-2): GAGVSQTPSNKVTEKGKYVELRCDPISGHTALYWYRQSLGQGPEFLIYFQGTGAADDSGLPNDRFFAVRPEGSVSTLKIQRTERGDSAVYLCASSLTRNAGELFFGEGSRLTVL.

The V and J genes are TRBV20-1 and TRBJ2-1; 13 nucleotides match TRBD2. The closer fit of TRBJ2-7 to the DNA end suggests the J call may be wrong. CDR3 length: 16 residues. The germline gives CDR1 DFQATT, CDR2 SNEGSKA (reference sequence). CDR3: CSATPGLAGDYNEQYF. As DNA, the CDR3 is TGCAGTGCTACGCCCGGACTAGCGGGAGACTACAATGAGCAGTACTTC.

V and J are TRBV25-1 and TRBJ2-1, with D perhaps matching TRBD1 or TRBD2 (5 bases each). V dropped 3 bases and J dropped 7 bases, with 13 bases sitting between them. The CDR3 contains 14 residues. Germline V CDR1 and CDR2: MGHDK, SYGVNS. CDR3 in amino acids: CASSEVGPSNEQFF. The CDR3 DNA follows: TGTGCCAGCAGTGAGGTGGGACCATCAAATGAGCAGTTCTTC.

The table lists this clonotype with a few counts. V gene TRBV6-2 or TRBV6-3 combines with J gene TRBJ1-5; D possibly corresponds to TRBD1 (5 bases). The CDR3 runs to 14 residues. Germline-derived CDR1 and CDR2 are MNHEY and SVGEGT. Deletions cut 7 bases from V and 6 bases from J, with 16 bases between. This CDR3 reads CASTPTGGPQPQHF. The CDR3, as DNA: TGTGCCAGCACCCCAACTGGGGGACCTCAGCCCCAGCATTTT.

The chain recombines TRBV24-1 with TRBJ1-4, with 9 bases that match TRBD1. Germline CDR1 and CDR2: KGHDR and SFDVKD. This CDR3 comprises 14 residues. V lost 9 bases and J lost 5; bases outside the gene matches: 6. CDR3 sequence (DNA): TGTGCCACCGGGGGACAGGGTCAGAATGAAAAACTGTTTTTT. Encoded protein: CATGGQGQNEKLFF.

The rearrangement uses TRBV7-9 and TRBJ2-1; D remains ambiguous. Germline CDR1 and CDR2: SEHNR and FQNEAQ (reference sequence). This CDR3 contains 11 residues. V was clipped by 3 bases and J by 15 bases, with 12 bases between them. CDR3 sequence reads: CASSLGTERFF. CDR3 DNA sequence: TGTGCCAGCAGCTTGGGAACCGAGAGGTTCTTC.

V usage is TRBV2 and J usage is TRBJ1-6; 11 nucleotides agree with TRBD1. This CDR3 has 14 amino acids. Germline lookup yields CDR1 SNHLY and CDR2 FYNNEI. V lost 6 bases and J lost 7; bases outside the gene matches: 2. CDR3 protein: CASRGTGGNSPLHF. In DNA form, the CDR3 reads TGTGCCAGCAGAGGGACAGGGGGGAATTCACCCCTCCACTTT.

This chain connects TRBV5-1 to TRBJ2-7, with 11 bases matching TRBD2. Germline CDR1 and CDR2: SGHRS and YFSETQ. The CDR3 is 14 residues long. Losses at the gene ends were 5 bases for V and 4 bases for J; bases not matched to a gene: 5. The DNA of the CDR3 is TGCGCCAGCAGTCCTAGCGGGAGGCTATACGAGCAGTACTTC. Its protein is CASSPSGRLYEQYF.

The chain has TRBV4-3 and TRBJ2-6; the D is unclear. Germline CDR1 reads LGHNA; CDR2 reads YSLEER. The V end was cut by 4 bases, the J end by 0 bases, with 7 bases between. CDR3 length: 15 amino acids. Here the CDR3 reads CASSPSPSGANVLTF. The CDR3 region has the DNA TGCGCCAGCAGCCCCTCCCCCTCTGGGGCCAACGTCCTGACTTTC.

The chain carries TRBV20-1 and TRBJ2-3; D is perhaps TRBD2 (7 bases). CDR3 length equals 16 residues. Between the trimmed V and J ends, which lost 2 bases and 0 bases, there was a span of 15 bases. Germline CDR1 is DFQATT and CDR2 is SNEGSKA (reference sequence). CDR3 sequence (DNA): TGCAGTGCTAGATCAATAGGGGGGGGGAGCACAGATACGCAGTATTTT. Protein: CSARSIGGGSTDTQYF.

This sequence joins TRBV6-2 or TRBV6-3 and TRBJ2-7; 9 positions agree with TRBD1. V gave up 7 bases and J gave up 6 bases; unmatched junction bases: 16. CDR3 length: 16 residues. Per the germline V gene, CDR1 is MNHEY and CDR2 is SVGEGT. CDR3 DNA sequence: TGTGCCAGCAATCCCTACTGGGACAGGGTAAGAGGCGAGCAGTACTTC. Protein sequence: CASNPYWDRVRGEQYF.

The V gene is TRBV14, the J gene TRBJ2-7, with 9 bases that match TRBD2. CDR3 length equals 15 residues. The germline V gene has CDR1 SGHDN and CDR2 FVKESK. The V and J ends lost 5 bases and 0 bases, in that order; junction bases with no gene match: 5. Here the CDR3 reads CASSGSGSNSYEQYF. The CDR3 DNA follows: TGTGCCAGCAGCGGTAGCGGGAGTAACTCCTACGAGCAGTACTTC.

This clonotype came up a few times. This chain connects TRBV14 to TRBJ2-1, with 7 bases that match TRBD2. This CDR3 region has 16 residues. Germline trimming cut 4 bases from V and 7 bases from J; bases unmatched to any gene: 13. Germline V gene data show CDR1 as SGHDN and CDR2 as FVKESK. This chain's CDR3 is CASSRVRDSAGNEQFF. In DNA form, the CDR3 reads TGTGCCAGCAGCCGCGTCCGGGACTCAGCGGGAAATGAGCAGTTCTTC.

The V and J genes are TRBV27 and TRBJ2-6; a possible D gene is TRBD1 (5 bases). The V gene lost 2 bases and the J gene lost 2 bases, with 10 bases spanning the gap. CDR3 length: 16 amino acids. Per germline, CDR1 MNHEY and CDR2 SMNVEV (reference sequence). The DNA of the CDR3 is TGTGCCAGCAGTTTAAACAGGTCCCCTGGGGCCAACGTCCTGACTTTC. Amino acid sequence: CASSLNRSPGANVLTF. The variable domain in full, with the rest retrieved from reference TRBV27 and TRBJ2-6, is EAQVTQNPRYLITVTGKKLTVTCSQNMNHEYMSWYRQDPGLGLRQIYYSMNVEVTDKGDVPEGYKVSRKEKRNFPLILESPSPNQTSLYFCASSLNRSPGANVLTFGAGSRLTVL.

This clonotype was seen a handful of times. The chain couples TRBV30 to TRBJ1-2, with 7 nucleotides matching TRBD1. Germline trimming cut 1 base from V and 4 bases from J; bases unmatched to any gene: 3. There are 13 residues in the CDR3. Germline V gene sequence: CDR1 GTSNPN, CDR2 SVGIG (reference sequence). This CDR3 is CAWSAGQVYGYTF. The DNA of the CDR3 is TGTGCCTGGAGTGCCGGACAGGTCTATGGCTACACCTTC.

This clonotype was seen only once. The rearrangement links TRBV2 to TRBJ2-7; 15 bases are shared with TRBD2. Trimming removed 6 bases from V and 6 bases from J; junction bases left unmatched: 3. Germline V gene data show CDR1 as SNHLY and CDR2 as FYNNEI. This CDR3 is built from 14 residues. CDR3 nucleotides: TGTGCCAGCAGGGGACTAGCGGGAGGAGTCGAGCAGTACTTC. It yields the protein CASRGLAGGVEQYF.

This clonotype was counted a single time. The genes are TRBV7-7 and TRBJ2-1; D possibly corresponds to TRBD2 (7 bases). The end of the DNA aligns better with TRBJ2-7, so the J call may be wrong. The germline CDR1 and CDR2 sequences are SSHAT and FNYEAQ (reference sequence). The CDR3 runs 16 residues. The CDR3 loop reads CASSLEAGATYNEQYF. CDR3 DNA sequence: TGTGCCAGCAGCTTGGAGGCGGGGGCCACCTACAATGAGCAGTACTTC.

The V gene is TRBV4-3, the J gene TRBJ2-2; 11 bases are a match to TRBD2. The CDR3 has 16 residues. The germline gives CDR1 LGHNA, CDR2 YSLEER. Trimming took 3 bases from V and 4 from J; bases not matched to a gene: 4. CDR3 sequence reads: CASSQNLAGGTGELFF. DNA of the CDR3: TGCGCCAGCAGCCAGAATCTAGCGGGAGGCACCGGGGAGCTGTTTTTT.